This TCR beta chain was identified during a study of blood T cells in healthy people across ages. Whole-study results and caveats: Donor CMV status was unknown, possibly confounding expanded clonotype changes.

This clonotype was picked up a small number of times. Its antigen is unknown. For the second PCR, which ran for roughly 7 to 11 cycles, a sample-barcoded 5' primer and a J-beta primer mix were used. TCRdb re-called the 5' RACE reads through MiXCR, storing one row per CDR3 protein. The table includes 800,000 or so distinct CDR3 sequences, approximately 25% detected once. The sample was also linked to a second study, of T cells of mothers and their children.

This clonotype originated in a boy aged 5 to 17 in good health. Sequences were obtained from blood.

CDR3 sequence: CSARDLQGAWEKLFF. The CDR3 DNA reads TGCAGTGCTAGAGATCTTCAGGGGGCTTGGGAAAAACTGTTTTTT. J is TRBJ1-4 and V is TRBV20-1, with 8 bases lining up with TRBD1. The J segment lost 8 bases and the V segment lost 0 bases, leaving 8 bases of the junction unmatched. Germline V gene lookup returns CDR1 DFQATT and CDR2 SNEGSKA (reference sequence). The CDR3 totals 15 residues.